The clone carrying this TCR beta chain was observed a handful of times. Its antigen is as yet unknown. Trimming cost V 6 bases and J 5 bases, with 14 bases left between them. Germline V gene data show CDR1 as SGHNT and CDR2 as YENEEA. The CDR3 has 14 amino acids. The data derive from a study of CD8+ T cells in alopecia areata. General study results and limits: Whereas mice showed it more clearly, TCR sharing across patients was murkier, possibly because of HLA.

TCR sequencing used cDNA made by reverse transcription of extracted RNA. The assay was immunoSEQ multiplex PCR, and TCRdb's table has in-frame clones only and misses some. Of about 98,000 clones in the sample, 35% to 50% were seen once. This sequence joins TRBV11-3 and TRBJ2-1; D is perhaps TRBD1 or TRBD2 (5 bases each). The clonotype originates from a human donor with alopecia areata. The sequencing input was CD4+ T cells sorted from blood. CDR3 nucleotides: TGTGCCAGCAGAGGGCAGGGACCCAACAATGAGCAGTTCTTC. It codes for CASRGQGPNNEQFF.